The 20 T cell receptor beta chains presented below share a single source sample, sequenced in a study of T cell changes during pregnancy in multiple sclerosis. Using immunoSEQ multiplex PCR, the repertoire was profiled, and TCRdb retains in-frame clones only, with some absent. The sample has roughly 110,000 clones, around 90% seen once. This sample comprised peripheral blood, obtained after pregnancy. The receptor source for this set is a female donor with multiple sclerosis, enrolled in a pregnancy study.

The chain carries TRBV21-1 and TRBJ1-1. TRBV21-1 is termed a pseudogene. This CDR3 comprises 14 residues. CDR3 amino acids: CILQLIEGNTEAFF. DNA for the CDR3: TGTATTCTCCAGCTCATAGAGGGCAACACTGAAGCTTTCTTT.

The chain uses TRBV10-3 and TRBJ1-5, with 10 bases identical to TRBD1. With V trimmed by 4 bases and J by 6 bases, 6 bases remained unmatched. CDR3 length equals 15 residues. The V gene's germline CDR1 is ENHRY and CDR2 SYGVKD. CDR3 amino acids: CAISGDRGDGQPQHF. The CDR3 DNA reads as TGTGCCATCAGTGGGGACAGGGGAGACGGTCAGCCCCAGCATTTT.

The chain joins TRBV7-9 to TRBJ2-2, with D possibly being TRBD1 (6 bases). Germline CDR1 SEHNR, CDR2 FQNEAQ (reference sequence). The CDR3 consists of 15 residues. Trimming cost V 0 bases and J 3 bases, with 8 bases left between them. CDR3 coding DNA: TGTGCCAGCAGCTTAGCCGGACAGTACACCGGGGAGCTGTTTTTT. Its protein is CASSLAGQYTGELFF.

J is TRBJ2-3 and V is TRBV29-1; TRBD2 might be the D (5 bases). Between the trimmed V and J ends, which lost 4 bases and 1 base, there was a span of 12 bases. This CDR3 is 14 amino acids long. Germline V gene lookup returns CDR1 SQVTM and CDR2 ANQGSEA. The CDR3 loop reads CSVGSRVGTDTQYF. CDR3 coding DNA: TGCAGCGTTGGGTCGAGGGTTGGCACAGATACGCAGTATTTT.

The chain has TRBV7-6 and TRBJ2-1; 9 bases fit TRBD2. Losses at the gene ends were 1 base for V and 7 bases for J; bases not matched to a gene: 5. This CDR3 comprises 15 residues. Germline V lookup: CDR1 SGHVS, CDR2 FNYEAQ. This chain's CDR3 is CASSLGGGRANEQFF. The CDR3 region has the DNA TGTGCCAGCAGCTTAGGTGGCGGGAGGGCGAATGAGCAGTTCTTC. Complete variable domain (other parts from reference TRBV7-6 and TRBJ2-1): GAGVSQSPRYKVTKRGQDVALRCDPISGHVSLYWYRQALGQGPEFLTYFNYEAQQDKSGLPNDRFSAERPEGSISTLTIQRTEQRDSAMYRCASSLGGGRANEQFFGPGTRLTVL.

This clone was found once. The chain uses TRBV4-2 and TRBJ1-3, with D hard to call. CDR1 is LGHNA and CDR2 is YNFKEQ in the germline V gene. V was shortened by 3 bases and J by 2 bases, with 8 bases between the two germline ends. The CDR3 totals 14 residues. The chain's CDR3 is CASSQIGAGNTIYF. DNA for the CDR3: TGTGCCAGCAGCCAGATCGGGGCTGGAAACACCATATATTTT.

The chain employs TRBV30 and TRBJ1-3; no reliable D call. The CDR3 has 14 residues. With 2 bases removed from V and 1 base from J, the gap between germline ends came to 9 bases. CDR1 and CDR2 (germline): GTSNPN, SVGIG (reference sequence). The CDR3 is CAWSNSFSGNTIYF. Here the CDR3 DNA reads TGTGCCTGGAGTAACAGCTTTTCTGGAAACACCATATATTTT.

The J gene is TRBJ1-5, the V gene TRBV6-1; 9 nucleotides agree with TRBD1. Per the germline V gene, CDR1 is MNHNS and CDR2 is SASEGT. With 1 base clipped from V and 6 bases from J, the junction kept 4 bases outside the gene matches. The CDR3 is 15 residues long. The CDR3 protein is CASSEEGTGIQPQHF. Written as DNA, the CDR3 is TGTGCCAGCAGTGAAGAGGGGACAGGGATTCAGCCCCAGCATTTT.

This clone occurred once. The chain uses TRBV27 and TRBJ1-5, with TRBD1 matching over 8 bases. This CDR3 region has 17 residues. Trimming at V came to 5 bases and at J to 1 base, leaving 10 bases not matched to a gene. The germline V gene encodes CDR1 MNHEY and CDR2 SMNVEV (reference sequence). The CDR3 sequence: CASSAQGAGRSNQPQHF. CDR3 in DNA: TGTGCCAGCAGTGCCCAGGGGGCGGGTAGGAGCAATCAGCCCCAGCATTTT.

The chain couples TRBV6-5 to TRBJ1-2, with D possibly being TRBD1 (5 bases). In germline, CDR1 is MNHEY, CDR2 SVGAGI. CDR3 length: 13 amino acids. V gave up 2 bases and J gave up 4 bases, with 8 bases separating them. CDR3 sequence (DNA): TGTGCCAGCAGTTACACAGGTTTCTATGGCTACACCTTC. This encodes CASSYTGFYGYTF.

The chain carries TRBV7-9 and TRBJ2-7; a possible D gene is TRBD2 (6 bases). CDR3 length: 14 amino acids. Trimming took off 0 bases at V and 5 bases at J, with 11 bases between the two ends. Germline-derived CDR1 and CDR2 are SEHNR and FQNEAQ (reference sequence). The CDR3, as DNA: TGTGCCAGCAGCTTAGCAGAAGGGAGGAACGAGCAGTACTTC. This encodes CASSLAEGRNEQYF.

The chain uses TRBV9 and TRBJ2-3; D perhaps matches TRBD1 (6 bases). CDR3 length: 16 residues. Germline lookup yields CDR1 SGDLS and CDR2 YYNGEE. V was clipped by 4 bases and J by 3 bases, with 18 bases between them. CDR3 nucleotides: TGTGCCAGCAGCTCCATGGCCAGGGGCTGGACAGATACGCAGTATTTT. Its translation: CASSSMARGWTDTQYF.

This clone appeared once. The J gene is TRBJ2-5, the V gene TRBV5-1; 8 bases are a match to TRBD2. CDR1 is SGHRS and CDR2 is YFSETQ in the germline V gene. The V and J ends lost 1 base and 4 bases, in that order; junction bases with no gene match: 9. This CDR3 has 16 amino acids. The CDR3 region is CASSLRGLGVGETQYF. DNA for the CDR3: TGCGCCAGCAGCTTGAGGGGACTAGGAGTCGGAGAGACCCAGTACTTC. Together with reference TRBV5-1 and TRBJ2-5, the CDR3 gives the full variable domain: KAGVTQTPRYLIKTRGQQVTLSCSPISGHRSVSWYQQTPGQGLQFLFEYFSETQRNKGNFPGRFSGRQFSNSRSEMNVSTLELGDSALYLCASSLRGLGVGETQYFGPGTRLLVL.

A remark on this clone: At one of its ends the junction is not consistent with the germline gene, which may arise from a read error. The gene calls are TRBV7-9 and TRBJ1-1, with D possibly being TRBD1 (6 bases). Germline loops: CDR1 SEHNR, CDR2 FQNEAQ (reference sequence). The CDR3 extends over 14 amino acids. CDR3 in DNA: TGTGCCAGCAGATTAGGAGGGGGGAACACTGAAGCTTTCTTT. It yields the protein CASRLGGGNTEAFF.

The CDR3 DNA reads TGTGCCAGCAGTTTGACAGTTTACAGAAACACTGAAGCTTTCTTT. Protein: CASSLTVYRNTEAFF. The chain links TRBV6-5 to TRBJ1-1; a weak D match, TRBD1 (5 bases). Germline CDR1 and CDR2: MNHEY and SVGAGI. V was trimmed by 4 bases and J by 2 bases, leaving 14 bases between them. The CDR3 is made up of 15 amino acids.

The rearrangement links TRBV7-9 to TRBJ1-1; TRBD1 agrees at 8 bases. Germline V gives CDR1 SEHNR, CDR2 FQNEAQ (reference sequence). The V gene end was trimmed by 1 base and the J gene end by 0 bases; junction bases not matched to a gene: 7. There are 17 residues in the CDR3. CDR3 sequence: CASSLGGQASMNTEAFF. In DNA form, the CDR3 reads TGTGCCAGCAGCTTAGGGGGACAGGCAAGCATGAACACTGAAGCTTTCTTT.

The rearrangement uses TRBV6-5 and TRBJ1-5; 7 bases fit TRBD1. Trimming removed 4 bases from V and 1 base from J; junction bases left unmatched: 7. The CDR3 is 16 residues long. The V gene's germline CDR1 is MNHEY and CDR2 SVGAGI. This CDR3 is CASSSREGASNQPQHF. DNA of the CDR3: TGTGCCAGCAGTTCCCGGGAGGGGGCAAGCAATCAGCCCCAGCATTTT.

In this sample, this clone turned up once. The V call is TRBV29-1, the J call TRBJ2-5; TRBD2 agrees at 15 bases. The CDR3 consists of 15 residues. Germline CDR1 is SQVTM and CDR2 is ANQGSEA. V dropped 7 bases and J dropped 5; count of bases not matched to a gene: 8. This chain's CDR3 is CSASGLAGGTETQYF. The DNA for the CDR3 is TGCAGCGCCTCAGGACTAGCGGGAGGGACGGAGACCCAGTACTTC.

The genes are TRBV14 and TRBJ1-2; D is perhaps TRBD1 (5 bases). V lost 1 base, J lost 4 bases, and 7 bases lay in between. Germline CDR1 SGHDN, CDR2 FVKESK. CDR3 length: 13 residues. CDR3 bases: TGTGCCAGCAGCCAAGGACAGACCTATGGCTACACCTTC. Its protein product is CASSQGQTYGYTF.

The chain combines TRBV5-1 with TRBJ1-1; the D gene is possibly TRBD1 (5 bases). The CDR3 has 13 amino acids. The germline V gene encodes CDR1 SGHRS and CDR2 YFSETQ. V shed 3 bases and J shed 5 bases, with 11 bases lying between them. Written as DNA, the CDR3 is TGCGCCAGCAGCTATGGGGAGGGGACTGAAGCTTTCTTT. Protein: CASSYGEGTEAFF.